This is a list of T cell receptor beta chains from one sample in a study of CD8 T cells in ankylosing spondylitis. Each CDR3 protein gets one entry after TCRdb re-called the 5' RACE reads with MiXCR. The repertoire has approximately 38,000 distinct CDR3 sequences, 2.7% of them found once; the top ten carry under 6%. The specimen was blood, either unsorted or a sorted T cell fraction (not recorded which). These receptors all come from a male donor with ankylosing spondylitis or in good health (not recorded which). Each CDR3 is given with its conserved first and last residue. D genes are given only for firm matches. Part of the rows lack a size; the others show once, few, many or a class for expanded clones.

len	v_gene	d_gene	abundance	j_gene	CDR3nt	CDR3aa
15	TRBV9	.	many	TRBJ2-1	TGTGCCAGCAGCCTAGGTCTGGGGTACTACAATGAGCAGTTCTTC	CASSLGLGYYNEQFF
17	TRBV9	TRBD2	.	TRBJ2-3	TGTGCCAGCAGCGTAGAGGCTAGCGGGAGGTCGGCAGATACGCAGTATTTT	CASSVEASGRSADTQYF
15	TRBV9	.	many	TRBJ1-5	TGTGCCAGCACAAGGGACGGGATTAGCAATCAGCCCCAGCATTTT	CASTRDGISNQPQHF
12	TRBV9	.	many	TRBJ2-3	TGTGCCAGCAGCGTTAGCAAGGATACGCAGTATTTT	CASSVSKDTQYF
16	TRBV9	TRBD2	.	TRBJ2-2	TGTGCCAGCAGCCTTGGGACTAGCGGGAGCACCGGGGAGCTGTTTTTT	CASSLGTSGSTGELFF
17	TRBV9	TRBD2	many	TRBJ2-4	TGTGCCAGCAGCGTAGGGTGGGGACTAGCCTCCATTGACATTCAGTACTTC	CASSVGWGLASIDIQYF
13	TRBV9	.	many	TRBJ2-7	TGTGCCAGCAGCCCTACTAGTAAAAACGAGCAGTACTTC	CASSPTSKNEQYF
14	TRBV9	.	many	TRBJ2-1	TGTGCCAGCAGCGTAGGAGGAGCGCACGGTGAGCAGTTCTTC	CASSVGGAHGEQFF
15	TRBV9	.	many	TRBJ2-2	TGTGCCAGCAGCGTCAGAGGGGGGGAAACCGGGGAGCTGTTTTTT	CASSVRGGETGELFF
15	TRBV9	.	many	TRBJ1-5	TGTGCCAGCAGCGTAGATGACGGCCTGGGGGAGCCCCAGCATTTT	CASSVDDGLGEPQHF
13	TRBV9	.	many	TRBJ2-5	TGTGCCAGCAGCGGACGAGCGCGAGAGACCCAGTACTTC	CASSGRARETQYF
16	TRBV9	.	many	TRBJ2-3	TGTGCCAGCAGCCCCCAAAGGCGGGTCAGCGCAGATACGCAGTATTTT	CASSPQRRVSADTQYF
14	TRBV9	.	many	TRBJ2-3	TGTGCCAGCAGCTCCGGTCATAGCACAGATACGCAGTATTTT	CASSSGHSTDTQYF
14	TRBV9	TRBD1	many	TRBJ1-4	TGTGCCAGCAGCGTCGGACAGGGGAATGAAAAACTGTTTTTT	CASSVGQGNEKLFF
16	TRBV9	TRBD1	.	TRBJ2-5	TGTGCCAGCAGCGTATCCTGGACAGGGGGAGGGGAGACCCAGTACTTC	CASSVSWTGGGETQYF
15	TRBV9	.	many	TRBJ1-5	TGTGCCAGCAGCGCCGATAGGGATTCCAATCAGCCCCAGCATTTT	CASSADRDSNQPQHF
16	TRBV9	TRBD2	few	TRBJ2-3	TGTGCCAGCAGCGTAGCGGGGACTACCGGGTTAGATACGCAGTATTTT	CASSVAGTTGLDTQYF
16	TRBV9	TRBD1	few	TRBJ2-5	TGTGCCAGCAGCCCCTGGACAGGTGTGTACCAAGAGACCCAGTACTTC	CASSPWTGVYQETQYF
14	TRBV9	TRBD1	many	TRBJ2-7	TGTGCCAGCAGCGGGGGACAGGGACCCTACGAGCAGTACTTC	CASSGGQGPYEQYF
17	TRBV9	TRBD2	many	TRBJ2-1	TGTGCCAGCAGCGTAGCCCAGCCGGTAGCGGGCGGCGGTGAGCAGTTCTTC	CASSVAQPVAGGGEQFF
15	TRBV9	.	many	TRBJ1-6	TGTGCCAGCAGCGTAGACGCACAGAGCGGTTCACCCCTCCACTTT	CASSVDAQSGSPLHF
20	TRBV9	TRBD2	many	TRBJ2-5	TGTGCCAGCAGCGGACTAGCCCCGGGACTAGCGGGAACCGCCCAAGAGACCCAGTACTTC	CASSGLAPGLAGTAQETQYF
13	TRBV9	.	many	TRBJ2-7	TGTGCCAGCAGCGTAGAAGCGGGTGGCGAGCAGTACTTC	CASSVEAGGEQYF
14	TRBV9	.	many	TRBJ2-3	TGTGCCAGCAGCGCTAGGGCCGTGACAGATACGCAGTATTTT	CASSARAVTDTQYF
12	TRBV9	.	many	TRBJ2-5	TGTGCCAGCAGCGCTCAACAAGAGACCCAGTACTTC	CASSAQQETQYF